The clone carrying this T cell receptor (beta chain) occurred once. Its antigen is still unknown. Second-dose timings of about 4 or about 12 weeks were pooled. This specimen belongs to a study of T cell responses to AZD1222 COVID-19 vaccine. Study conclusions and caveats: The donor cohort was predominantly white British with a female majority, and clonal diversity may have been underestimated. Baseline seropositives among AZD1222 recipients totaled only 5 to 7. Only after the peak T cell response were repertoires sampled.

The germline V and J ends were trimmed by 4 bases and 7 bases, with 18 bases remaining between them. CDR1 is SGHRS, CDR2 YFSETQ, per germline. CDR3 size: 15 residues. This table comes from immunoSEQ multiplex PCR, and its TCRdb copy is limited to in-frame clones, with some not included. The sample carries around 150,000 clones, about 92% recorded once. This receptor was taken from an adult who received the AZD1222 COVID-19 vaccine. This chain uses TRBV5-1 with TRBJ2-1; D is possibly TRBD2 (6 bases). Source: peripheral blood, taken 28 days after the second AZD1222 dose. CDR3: CASSPGHGGPNEQFF. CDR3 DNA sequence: TGCGCCAGCAGCCCTGGCCACGGAGGGCCTAATGAGCAGTTCTTC.